Detailed here is one T cell receptor beta chain. Antigen: not known. This specimen belongs to a study of CD8 T cells in ankylosing spondylitis. General study points: Blood of patients with ankylosing spondylitis appeared to be characterized by a TCR beta motif of roughly eight highly homologous variants.

One entry per CDR3 protein results from TCRdb running MiXCR on the 5' RACE reads. Counted here are hundreds of thousands of distinct CDR3 sequences, approximately 16% occurring once; the ten biggest clones make up under 55%. The TCR comes from a male donor with ankylosing spondylitis. Sequencing was done on a sample of blood, either unsorted or a sorted T cell fraction (not recorded which).

The chain's CDR3 is CASSSQGVSTDTQYF. The CDR3 DNA follows: TGTGCCAGCAGCAGCCAGGGCGTTAGCACAGATACGCAGTATTTT. The chain joins TRBV5-6 to TRBJ2-3, with D possibly being TRBD1 (5 bases). The CDR3 consists of 15 residues. Per germline, CDR1 SGHDT and CDR2 YYEEEE. Trimming shortened V by 4 bases and J by 0 bases, and 12 bases separated the two germline ends.